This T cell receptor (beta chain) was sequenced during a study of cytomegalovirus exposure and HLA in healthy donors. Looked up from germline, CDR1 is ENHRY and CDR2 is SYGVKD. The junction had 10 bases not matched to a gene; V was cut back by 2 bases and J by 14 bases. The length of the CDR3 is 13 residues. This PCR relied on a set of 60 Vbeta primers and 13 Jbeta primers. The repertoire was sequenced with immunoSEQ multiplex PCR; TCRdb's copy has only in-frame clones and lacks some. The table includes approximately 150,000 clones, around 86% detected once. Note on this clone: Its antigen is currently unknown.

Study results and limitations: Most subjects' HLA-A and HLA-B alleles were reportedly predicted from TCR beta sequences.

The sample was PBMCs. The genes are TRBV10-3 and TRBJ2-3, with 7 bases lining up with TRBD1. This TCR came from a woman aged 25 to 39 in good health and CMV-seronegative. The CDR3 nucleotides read TGTGCCATCAGTGAGGGAACAGGGGAGAAAATGTATTTT. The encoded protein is CAISEGTGEKMYF.